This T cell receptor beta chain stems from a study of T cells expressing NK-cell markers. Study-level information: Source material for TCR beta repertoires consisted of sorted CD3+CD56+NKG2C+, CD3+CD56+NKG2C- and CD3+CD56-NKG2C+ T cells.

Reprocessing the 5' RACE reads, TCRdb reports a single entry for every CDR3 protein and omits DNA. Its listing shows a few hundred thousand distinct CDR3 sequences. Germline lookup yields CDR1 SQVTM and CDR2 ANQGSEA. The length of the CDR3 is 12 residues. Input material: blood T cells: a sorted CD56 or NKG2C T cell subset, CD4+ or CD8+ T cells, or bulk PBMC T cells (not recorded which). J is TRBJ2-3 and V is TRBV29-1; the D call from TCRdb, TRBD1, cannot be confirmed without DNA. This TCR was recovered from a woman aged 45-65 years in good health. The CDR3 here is CSVGQGPDTQYF.